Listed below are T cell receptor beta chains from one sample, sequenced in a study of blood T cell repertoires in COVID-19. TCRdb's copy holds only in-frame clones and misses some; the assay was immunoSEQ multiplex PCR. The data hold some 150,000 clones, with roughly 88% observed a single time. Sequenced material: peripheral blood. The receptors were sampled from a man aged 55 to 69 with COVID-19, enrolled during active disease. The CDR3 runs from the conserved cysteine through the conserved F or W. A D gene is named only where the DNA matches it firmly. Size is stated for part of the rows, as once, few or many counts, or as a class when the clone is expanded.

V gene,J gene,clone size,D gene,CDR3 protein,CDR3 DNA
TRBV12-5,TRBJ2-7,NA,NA,CASGLVLGTGDYEQYF,TGTGCTAGTGGTTTGGTACTAGGCACGGGGGACTACGAGCAGTACTTC
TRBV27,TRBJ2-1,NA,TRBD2,CASRSGRNYNEQFF,TGTGCCAGCCGGAGCGGGAGGAATTACAATGAGCAGTTCTTC
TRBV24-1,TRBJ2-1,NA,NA,CATSAPTGDRYNEQFF,TGTGCCACCAGTGCCCCAACGGGGGATCGGTACAATGAGCAGTTCTTC
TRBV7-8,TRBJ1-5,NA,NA,CASSLADGLKPQHF,TGTGCCAGCAGCTTAGCTGACGGGTTGAAGCCCCAGCATTTT
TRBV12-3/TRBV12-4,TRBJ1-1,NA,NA,CASTTGQNTEAFF,TGTGCCAGCACCACTGGACAGAACACTGAAGCTTTCTTT
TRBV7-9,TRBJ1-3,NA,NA,CASLVYSGNTIYF,TGTGCCAGCTTAGTGTACTCTGGAAACACCATATATTTT
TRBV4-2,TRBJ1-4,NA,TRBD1,CASSQGGQGGEKLFF,TGTGCCAGCAGCCAAGGAGGCCAGGGGGGAGAAAAACTGTTTTTT
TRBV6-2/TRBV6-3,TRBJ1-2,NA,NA,CASSWIQGDGEFYGYTF,TGTGCCAGCAGTTGGATACAGGGAGATGGAGAATTTTATGGCTACACCTTC
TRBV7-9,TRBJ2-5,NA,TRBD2,CASSLGASGGKETQYF,TGTGCCAGCAGCTTAGGGGCTAGCGGGGGAAAAGAGACCCAGTACTTC
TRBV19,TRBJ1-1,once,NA,CASSIQGTNTEAFF,TGTGCCAGTAGTATCCAAGGGACAAACACTGAAGCTTTCTTT
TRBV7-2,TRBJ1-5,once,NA,CASSLAGSGLRSNQPQHF,TGTGCCAGCAGCTTAGCTGGGTCGGGGTTGAGAAGCAATCAGCCCCAGCATTTT
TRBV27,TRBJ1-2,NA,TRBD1,CASSSTGEDYGYTF,TGTGCCAGCAGTTCGACAGGGGAGGACTATGGCTACACCTTC
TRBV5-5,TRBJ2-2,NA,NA,CASSFVGAGELFF,TGTGCCAGCAGCTTTGTGGGAGCCGGGGAGCTGTTTTTT
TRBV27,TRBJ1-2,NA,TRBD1,CASSFSNRGRGYTF,TGTGCCAGCAGTTTCTCGAACAGGGGTCGAGGCTACACCTTC
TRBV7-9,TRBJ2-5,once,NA,CASSLQGGVETQYF,TGTGCCAGCAGCTTACAGGGGGGAGTTGAGACCCAGTACTTC
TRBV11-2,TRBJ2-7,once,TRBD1,CASSSIRTGLYEQYF,TGTGCCAGCAGCTCCATCCGGACAGGGTTATACGAGCAGTACTTC
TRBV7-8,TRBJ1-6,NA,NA,CASSPARLRNSPLHF,TGTGCCAGCAGCCCCGCCCGACTCAGAAATTCACCCCTCCACTTT